This is a list of T cell receptor beta chains from one sample in a study of radiotherapy plus CTLA-4 blockade in lung cancer. The method was immunoSEQ multiplex PCR; TCRdb's version includes in-frame clones alone and lacks a portion of them. The sample consists of tens of thousands of clones, about 81% of them appearing once. The starting material was peripheral blood, obtained from a patient treated with radiotherapy plus ipilimumab. Receptor source: a human donor with non-small cell lung cancer that progressed on radiotherapy plus ipilimumab. The CDR3 runs from the conserved cysteine through the conserved F or W. Fields, in order: clone size, J gene, D gene, V gene, CDR3 DNA, CDR3 protein. D genes are given only for firm matches. Clone size is stated in some rows and not others, as once, few, many or a class when expanded.

clone_size: once
j_call: TRBJ1-2
d_call: NA
v_call: TRBV25-1
cdr3_nt: TGTGCCAGCAGTGACAGGGGCTACACCTTC
cdr3_aa: CASSDRGYTF

clone_size: NA
j_call: TRBJ2-3
d_call: TRBD2
v_call: TRBV5-6
cdr3_nt: TGTGCCAGCAGCCATGCGGGGGACCAAGATACGCAGTATTTT
cdr3_aa: CASSHAGDQDTQYF

clone_size: NA
j_call: TRBJ1-5
d_call: NA
v_call: TRBV12-5
cdr3_nt: TGTGCTAGTGGCTCCTATCAGCCCCAGCATTTT
cdr3_aa: CASGSYQPQHF

clone_size: once
j_call: TRBJ2-7
d_call: TRBD1
v_call: TRBV5-6
cdr3_nt: TGTGCCAGCAGCCGGGTCCTGGCCGGGACAGGGGGAAGGGACGAGCAGTACTTC
cdr3_aa: CASSRVLAGTGGRDEQYF

clone_size: NA
j_call: TRBJ2-7
d_call: NA
v_call: TRBV4-1
cdr3_nt: TGCGCCAGCAGCCAAGCGCTCTCAGGAACTTACGAGCAGTACTTC
cdr3_aa: CASSQALSGTYEQYF

clone_size: NA
j_call: TRBJ2-3
d_call: NA
v_call: TRBV9
cdr3_nt: TGTGCCAGCAGCGTAGCGGGGAACACAGATACGCAGTATTTT
cdr3_aa: CASSVAGNTDTQYF

clone_size: NA
j_call: TRBJ1-6
d_call: NA
v_call: TRBV4-1
cdr3_nt: TGCGCCAGCAGCCAAGGGGGAGGGAAGAGGTATAATTCACCCCTCCACTTT
cdr3_aa: CASSQGGGKRYNSPLHF

clone_size: NA
j_call: TRBJ2-1
d_call: TRBD2
v_call: TRBV6-6
cdr3_nt: TGTGCCAGCAGTCCACAGCGGGGGTATTACAATGAGCAGTTCTTC
cdr3_aa: CASSPQRGYYNEQFF

clone_size: NA
j_call: TRBJ1-2
d_call: TRBD1
v_call: TRBV6-5
cdr3_nt: TGTGCCAGCAGGCCGACAGGGTCACTCTATGGCTACACCTTC
cdr3_aa: CASRPTGSLYGYTF

clone_size: NA
j_call: TRBJ1-6
d_call: NA
v_call: TRBV19
cdr3_nt: TGTGCCAGTAGTATAGTGAGGGCCGTCAATTCACCCCTCCACTTT
cdr3_aa: CASSIVRAVNSPLHF

clone_size: once
j_call: TRBJ2-5
d_call: TRBD2
v_call: TRBV11-2
cdr3_nt: TGTGCCAGCAGCCATCCCCGGGGGGGCCGGGTAGGAGAGACCCAGTACTTC
cdr3_aa: CASSHPRGGRVGETQYF

clone_size: once
j_call: TRBJ2-1
d_call: TRBD2
v_call: TRBV7-8
cdr3_nt: TGTGCCAGCAGCCGCGGACTAGCGGGGGGTAATGAGCAGTTCTTC
cdr3_aa: CASSRGLAGGNEQFF

clone_size: NA
j_call: TRBJ1-3
d_call: NA
v_call: TRBV9
cdr3_nt: TGTGCCAGCAGCGTAGCTGCCAGTTACGGAAACACCATATATTTT
cdr3_aa: CASSVAASYGNTIYF

clone_size: once
j_call: TRBJ1-2
d_call: NA
v_call: TRBV28
cdr3_nt: TGTGCCAGCAGTTCCCCCACAGGGTATGGCTACACCTTC
cdr3_aa: CASSSPTGYGYTF

clone_size: few
j_call: TRBJ1-2
d_call: NA
v_call: TRBV25-1
cdr3_nt: TGTGCAAGCAGTTTGGGGGCAAACTATGGCTACACCTTC
cdr3_aa: CASSLGANYGYTF

clone_size: NA
j_call: TRBJ1-1
d_call: TRBD1
v_call: TRBV5-6
cdr3_nt: TGTGCCAGCAGCTTGGCTCTCTTGACAGGGGCTCGGACTGAAGCTTTCTTT
cdr3_aa: CASSLALLTGARTEAFF

clone_size: NA
j_call: TRBJ2-7
d_call: NA
v_call: TRBV7-2
cdr3_nt: TGTGCCAGCAGCTTAGTTCTAGGCTTTTACGAGCAGTACTTC
cdr3_aa: CASSLVLGFYEQYF

clone_size: NA
j_call: TRBJ2-5
d_call: NA
v_call: TRBV7-9
cdr3_nt: TGTGCCAGCAGCTCCTTTCAGGGCCAAGAGACCCAGTACTTC
cdr3_aa: CASSSFQGQETQYF

clone_size: NA
j_call: TRBJ1-4
d_call: NA
v_call: TRBV15
cdr3_nt: TGTGCCACCAGCAGAGAGGAGGGAGTTGGTGAAAAACTGTTTTTT
cdr3_aa: CATSREEGVGEKLFF

clone_size: NA
j_call: TRBJ1-6
d_call: NA
v_call: TRBV7-9
cdr3_nt: TGTGCCGGGAGGAGCGCCGGGGGGGAGAATTCACCCCTCCACTTT
cdr3_aa: CAGRSAGGENSPLHF

clone_size: few
j_call: TRBJ2-3
d_call: TRBD2
v_call: TRBV7-2
cdr3_nt: TGTGCCAGCAGCTCCCCCGGGACTAGCGGGGGGAGCACAGATACGCAGTATTTT
cdr3_aa: CASSSPGTSGGSTDTQYF

clone_size: NA
j_call: TRBJ1-1
d_call: NA
v_call: TRBV5-1
cdr3_nt: TGCGCCAGCAGCTTGGGCGTAGGGGTGAACACTGAAGCTTTCTTT
cdr3_aa: CASSLGVGVNTEAFF

clone_size: NA
j_call: TRBJ1-1
d_call: TRBD1
v_call: TRBV9
cdr3_nt: TGTGCCAGCAGCGTAGGGGGGGACAGGGTGAACACTGAAGCTTTCTTT
cdr3_aa: CASSVGGDRVNTEAFF

clone_size: NA
j_call: TRBJ1-1
d_call: TRBD1
v_call: TRBV6-1
cdr3_nt: TGTGCCAGCAGTGAAGGCAGGGGGCTAAACACTGAAGCTTTCTTT
cdr3_aa: CASSEGRGLNTEAFF

clone_size: NA
j_call: TRBJ2-3
d_call: TRBD1
v_call: TRBV5-4
cdr3_nt: TGTGCCAGCAGCTGGGGGACAGGGAGCACAGATACGCAGTATTTT
cdr3_aa: CASSWGTGSTDTQYF

clone_size: NA
j_call: TRBJ2-5
d_call: TRBD2
v_call: TRBV2
cdr3_nt: TGTGCCAGCAGCGATGCTAGCGGGGGGGGAGAGACCCAGTACTTC
cdr3_aa: CASSDASGGGETQYF

clone_size: NA
j_call: TRBJ1-2
d_call: NA
v_call: TRBV19
cdr3_nt: TGTGCCAGTGGCTCCTATGGCTACACCTTC
cdr3_aa: CASGSYGYTF

clone_size: NA
j_call: TRBJ1-4
d_call: TRBD1
v_call: TRBV4-1
cdr3_nt: TGCGCCAGCAGGGCCCCCGGACAGGGCCGGGAAAAACTGTTTTTT
cdr3_aa: CASRAPGQGREKLFF

clone_size: NA
j_call: TRBJ1-5
d_call: NA
v_call: TRBV2
cdr3_nt: TGTGCCAGCAGTGAAAGGAGTTTGCTTAGCAATCAGCCCCAGCATTTT
cdr3_aa: CASSERSLLSNQPQHF

clone_size: NA
j_call: TRBJ2-3
d_call: NA
v_call: TRBV5-8
cdr3_nt: TGTGCCAGCAGCTTGGATTATTCTCGCACAGATACGCAGTATTTT
cdr3_aa: CASSLDYSRTDTQYF

clone_size: NA
j_call: TRBJ2-3
d_call: TRBD2
v_call: TRBV7-6
cdr3_nt: TGTGCCAGCAGCCTGGTGGCTAGCGGGGGCACAGATACGCAGTATTTT
cdr3_aa: CASSLVASGGTDTQYF

clone_size: NA
j_call: TRBJ2-5
d_call: NA
v_call: TRBV7-8
cdr3_nt: TGTGCCAGCAGCTTCCCAATTGCGAGCGGACAAGAGACCCAGTACTTC
cdr3_aa: CASSFPIASGQETQYF

clone_size: NA
j_call: TRBJ2-3
d_call: NA
v_call: TRBV6-1
cdr3_nt: TGTGCCAGCAGTGAAGCTCATGCGTCGATCCCGGGACTCACTACAGATACGCAGTATTTT
cdr3_aa: CASSEAHASIPGLTTDTQYF

clone_size: NA
j_call: TRBJ2-7
d_call: TRBD1
v_call: TRBV29-1
cdr3_nt: TGCAGCGTTCGCAGGGGGCTACACGAGCAGTACTTC
cdr3_aa: CSVRRGLHEQYF

clone_size: NA
j_call: TRBJ1-4
d_call: NA
v_call: TRBV2
cdr3_nt: TGTGCCAGCATCAGAAGGCGGGTAGCAACTAATGAAAAACTGTTTTTT
cdr3_aa: CASIRRRVATNEKLFF

clone_size: NA
j_call: TRBJ2-7
d_call: TRBD1
v_call: TRBV7-8
cdr3_nt: TGTGCCAGCAGCTTGCCGCCAGGGGGCTCCTACGAGCAGTACTTC
cdr3_aa: CASSLPPGGSYEQYF

clone_size: NA
j_call: TRBJ2-7
d_call: TRBD1
v_call: TRBV27
cdr3_nt: TGTGCCAGCAGTCCCCTGACAGGGACAGCCGCCTACGAGCAGTACTTC
cdr3_aa: CASSPLTGTAAYEQYF

clone_size: NA
j_call: TRBJ2-3
d_call: TRBD2
v_call: TRBV9
cdr3_nt: TGTGCCAGCAGCGGAGGGTACCGGGGGGGCACAGATACGCAGTATTTT
cdr3_aa: CASSGGYRGGTDTQYF

clone_size: NA
j_call: TRBJ2-3
d_call: TRBD2
v_call: TRBV7-9
cdr3_nt: TGTGCCAGCAGCTTAATAGCGGGAAGCACAGATACGCAGTATTTT
cdr3_aa: CASSLIAGSTDTQYF

clone_size: NA
j_call: TRBJ2-5
d_call: TRBD2
v_call: TRBV6-6
cdr3_nt: TGTGCCAGCAGTTTCTCAACTAGCGGGGGGGCGGAGACCCAGTACTTC
cdr3_aa: CASSFSTSGGAETQYF

clone_size: NA
j_call: TRBJ1-3
d_call: NA
v_call: TRBV10-2
cdr3_nt: TGCGCCAGCACCGGCCCAGAGGGAGGAAACACCATATATTTT
cdr3_aa: CASTGPEGGNTIYF

clone_size: NA
j_call: TRBJ1-2
d_call: NA
v_call: TRBV5-4
cdr3_nt: TGTGCCAGCCGACAGGTATCGGGCTATGGCTACACCTTC
cdr3_aa: CASRQVSGYGYTF

clone_size: NA
j_call: TRBJ1-1
d_call: NA
v_call: TRBV19
cdr3_nt: TGTGCCAGTAGTATAGACAGGTGGAACACTGAAGCTTTCTTT
cdr3_aa: CASSIDRWNTEAFF

clone_size: NA
j_call: TRBJ2-3
d_call: TRBD2
v_call: TRBV2
cdr3_nt: TGTGCCAGCAGTGGGACTAGCGGGGGGTCGAGCACAGATACGCAGTATTTT
cdr3_aa: CASSGTSGGSSTDTQYF

clone_size: NA
j_call: TRBJ1-2
d_call: TRBD1
v_call: TRBV18
cdr3_nt: TGTGCCAGCTCACCCGGACAGGGACGTAACTATGGCTACACCTTC
cdr3_aa: CASSPGQGRNYGYTF

clone_size: NA
j_call: TRBJ1-6
d_call: NA
v_call: TRBV6-1
cdr3_nt: TGTGCCAGCAGTGCAGGAATCTCCTATAATTCACCCCTCCACTTT
cdr3_aa: CASSAGISYNSPLHF

clone_size: NA
j_call: TRBJ2-2
d_call: TRBD1
v_call: TRBV18
cdr3_nt: TGTGCCAGCTCACGGGACAGCCTGAACACCGGGGAGCTGTTTTTT
cdr3_aa: CASSRDSLNTGELFF

clone_size: once
j_call: TRBJ1-5
d_call: NA
v_call: TRBV6-6
cdr3_nt: TGTGCCAGCACCGGGGATAATCAGCCCCAGCATTTT
cdr3_aa: CASTGDNQPQHF

clone_size: NA
j_call: TRBJ1-1
d_call: NA
v_call: TRBV6-1
cdr3_nt: TGTGCCAGCAGAAGCCACAGGGATGGGACTGAAGCTTTCTTT
cdr3_aa: CASRSHRDGTEAFF

clone_size: NA
j_call: TRBJ1-5
d_call: NA
v_call: TRBV27
cdr3_nt: TGTGCCAGCAGTTGGCAAAATAGCAATCAGCCCCAGCATTTT
cdr3_aa: CASSWQNSNQPQHF

clone_size: NA
j_call: TRBJ2-1
d_call: TRBD1
v_call: TRBV19
cdr3_nt: TGTGCCAGTAGTATGTACGGACAGGCTAGCTACAATGAGCAGTTCTTC
cdr3_aa: CASSMYGQASYNEQFF

clone_size: NA
j_call: TRBJ2-1
d_call: TRBD2
v_call: TRBV4-2
cdr3_nt: TGTGCCAGCAGCCAATCATGGACAGGTCAGGGACTAGCGGGGGGCCGTGGTGACAATGAGCAGTTCTTC
cdr3_aa: CASSQSWTGQGLAGGRGDNEQFF